Shown below are 19 T cell receptor beta chains from a single sample sequenced in a study of T cell responses to AZD1222 COVID-19 vaccine (dated by TCRdb to the early 2020s). Receptor amplification or capture employed the immunoSEQ multiplex PCR assay. TCRdb stores this immuneACCESS table with in-frame sequences only. Part of the clones is absent; in the studies checked, under half of the shortfall reflects unresolved V genes, and no reason is known for the rest. Present in this sample are fewer than 120,000 clones, roughly 92% of which were seen just once. The leading ten clones occupy less than 2.5% of the sample. The meaning of the sample's time point label: about 28 days (+/-7) after the second vaccine dose. Sequencing used peripheral blood, obtained 28 days after the second AZD1222 dose. The receptor source for this set is an adult who received the AZD1222 COVID-19 vaccine.

The chain carries TRBV19 and TRBJ1-1; possibly TRBD1 for D (5 bases). The V and J ends lost 5 bases and 4 bases respectively, with 23 bases between them. The CDR3 contains 17 residues. The V gene's germline CDR1 is LNHDA and CDR2 SQIVND (reference sequence). CDR3 nucleotides: TGTGCCAGTAGTCCCATGGGAGAAAAGCCGGGGGGCACTGAAGCTTTCTTT. Translation gives CASSPMGEKPGGTEAFF.

The rearrangement joins TRBV6-1 to TRBJ1-1; no clear D. Per the germline V gene, CDR1 is MNHNS and CDR2 is SASEGT. The CDR3 is made up of 14 amino acids. Deletions cut 0 bases from V and 4 bases from J, with 9 bases between. The CDR3 DNA reads as TGTGCCAGCAGTGAAGCGTGGGGTAGCACTGAAGCTTTCTTT. Its protein is CASSEAWGSTEAFF.

V and J are TRBV7-2 and TRBJ2-7; TRBD1 aligns across 7 bases. After removal of 5 bases from V and 4 bases from J, the junction contained 14 bases not matched to a gene. The CDR3 spans 16 residues. Germline lookup yields CDR1 SGHTA and CDR2 FQGNSA. The CDR3 nucleotides are TGTGCCAGCAGCGCCACCGGGACAGAGACGGGGTACGAGCAGTACTTC. Protein: CASSATGTETGYEQYF.

The chain employs TRBV7-9 and TRBJ2-1; D perhaps matches TRBD2 (5 bases). The ends were cut back, 5 bases at V and 3 bases at J, with 8 bases in the middle. The CDR3 loop spans 13 amino acids. CDR1 is SEHNR and CDR2 is FQNEAQ in the germline V gene (reference sequence). CDR3 in amino acids: CASSTGIYNEQFF. The CDR3 DNA sequence: TGTGCCAGCAGCACCGGGATCTACAATGAGCAGTTCTTC. The full variable domain, with the rest looked up from reference TRBV7-9 and TRBJ2-1, is DTGVSQNPRHKITKRGQNVTFRCDPISEHNRLYWYRQTLGQGPEFLTYFQNEAQLEKSRLLSDRFSAERPKGSFSTLEIQRTEQGDSAMYLCASSTGIYNEQFFGPGTRLTVL.

CDR3 amino acids: CASSPSYGYTF. Written as DNA, the CDR3 is TGTGCCAGCAGCCCAAGCTATGGCTACACCTTC. The rearrangement uses TRBV6-5 and TRBJ1-2; D unclear. CDR3 length: 11 residues. Germline CDR1 is MNHEY and CDR2 is SVGAGI. V gave up 6 bases and J gave up 4 bases, with 6 bases separating them.

The rearrangement uses TRBV7-9 and TRBJ1-2, with D perhaps matching TRBD1 (5 bases). This CDR3 has 13 amino acids. V lost 6 bases and J lost 3, with 11 bases in between. Per the germline V gene, CDR1 is SEHNR and CDR2 is FQNEAQ (reference sequence). The CDR3 spells CASSRDSDYGYTF. The DNA of the CDR3 is TGTGCCAGCAGTAGGGACTCAGACTATGGCTACACCTTC.

The chain uses TRBV7-9 and TRBJ1-5; D is unclear. V gave up 5 bases and J gave up 4 bases, with 27 bases separating them. The CDR3 contains 19 residues. The germline V gene encodes CDR1 SEHNR and CDR2 FQNEAQ (reference sequence). The CDR3 bases are TGTGCCAGCAGCCCCATTCCACGGACGGACCGCCTTGAGAATCAGCCCCAGCATTTT. Its protein is CASSPIPRTDRLENQPQHF.

The chain is built from TRBV15 and TRBJ2-1; D remains unclear. This CDR3 has 10 amino acids. Between the trimmed V and J ends, which lost 3 bases and 9 bases, there was a span of 3 bases. CDR1 is LNHNV, CDR2 YYDKDF, per germline (reference sequence). CDR3 sequence reads: CATSSGEQFF. The CDR3 DNA reads TGTGCCACCAGCAGCGGTGAGCAGTTCTTC.

CDR3 sequence (DNA): TGCGCCAGCAGCCAAGATCTTCCATATGGCTACACCTTC. Translated: CASSQDLPYGYTF. The chain has TRBV4-3 and TRBJ1-2; D uncertain. This CDR3 has 13 amino acids. Trimming took 0 bases from V and 5 from J, leaving 7 bases between them. CDR1 LGHNA and CDR2 YSLEER come from the germline V gene.

This rearrangement joins TRBV7-6 to TRBJ2-7, with 8 nucleotides matching TRBD1. There are 15 residues in the CDR3. Germline loops: CDR1 SGHVS, CDR2 FNYEAQ. V lost 5 bases, J lost 2 bases, and 8 bases stayed unmatched. Written as DNA, the CDR3 is TGTGCCAGCAGCAAGGCCGGGACAGGTACCTACGAGCAGTACTTC. It translates to CASSKAGTGTYEQYF.

This clone has just one count. This chain uses TRBV7-9 with TRBJ1-2; tentatively, D is TRBD1 (6 bases). Trimming stripped 6 bases from V and 7 bases from J, with 18 bases between. Per germline, CDR1 SEHNR and CDR2 FQNEAQ (reference sequence). The CDR3 covers 14 residues. Here the CDR3 reads CASSSSTGLFGYTF. The CDR3 DNA reads TGTGCCAGCAGTTCTAGTACAGGGCTTTTTGGCTACACCTTC.

The chain is built from TRBV10-3 and TRBJ2-1; maybe TRBD1 (5 bases). The V end lost 7 bases, the J end lost 4 bases, and 11 bases lay between the germline ends. This CDR3 has 13 amino acids. The germline V gene encodes CDR1 ENHRY and CDR2 SYGVKD. The CDR3 coding sequence is TGTGCCATCACCGAGGACAATTACAATGAGCAGTTCTTC. This codes for CAITEDNYNEQFF.

The chain carries TRBV5-4 and TRBJ2-3; the D is unclear. V was shortened by 0 bases and J by 1 base, with 3 bases between the two germline ends. This CDR3 spans 13 amino acids. Germline V CDR1 and CDR2: SGHNT, YYREEE (reference sequence). CDR3 coding DNA: TGTGCCAGCAGCTTGGATGGCACAGATACGCAGTATTTT. Amino acids: CASSLDGTDTQYF.

This rearrangement joins TRBV20-1 to TRBJ2-3; D is unresolved. This CDR3 is 11 amino acids long. Germline V gene lookup returns CDR1 DFQATT and CDR2 SNEGSKA (reference sequence). Between the trimmed V and J ends, which lost 5 bases and 14 bases, there was a span of 17 bases. The CDR3 reads CSAERGGTSYF. CDR3 sequence (DNA): TGCAGTGCTGAACGCGGCGGAACCTCGTATTTT.

The gene calls are TRBV18 and TRBJ2-7, with D maybe TRBD1 (7 bases). CDR1 is KGHSH and CDR2 is LQKENI in the germline V gene. The CDR3 loop spans 15 amino acids. With 3 bases removed from V and 0 bases from J, the gap between germline ends came to 12 bases. Written as DNA, the CDR3 is TGTGCCAGCTCACCGACAGGGAGGAGCTCCTACGAGCAGTACTTC. It codes for CASSPTGRSSYEQYF.

CDR3: CASRGQVSSYEQYF. The CDR3 DNA sequence: TGTGCCAGCAGGGGACAGGTGTCCTCCTACGAGCAGTACTTC. V is TRBV2 and J is TRBJ2-7, with 8 positions matching TRBD1. The CDR3 sequence is 14 residues long. The trim removed 6 bases at V and 0 bases at J, leaving 4 bases unmatched. Germline V lookup: CDR1 SNHLY, CDR2 FYNNEI.

The chain recombines TRBV3-1 (or the pseudogene TRBV3-2) with TRBJ1-1; D perhaps matches TRBD1 (6 bases). CDR3 length: 11 amino acids. CDR1 LGHDT and CDR2 YNNKEL come from the germline V gene (reference sequence). Trimming stripped 10 bases from V and 2 bases from J, with 8 bases between. The CDR3 nucleotides read TGTGCCACCGGGGGCAACACTGAAGCTTTCTTT. This sequence encodes CATGGNTEAFF.

The rearrangement joins TRBV27 to TRBJ1-1; 7 nucleotides agree with TRBD1. Germline CDR1 and CDR2: MNHEY and SMNVEV (reference sequence). This CDR3 contains 16 residues. The ends lost 6 bases at V and 1 base at J; junction bases unmatched: 11. The CDR3 loop reads CASRKDRVLGNTEAFF. For the CDR3, the DNA is TGTGCCAGCAGAAAAGACAGGGTTCTGGGGAACACTGAAGCTTTCTTT.

The rearrangement joins TRBV10-3 to TRBJ2-7, with D possibly matching TRBD2 (6 bases). Germline V gene data show CDR1 as ENHRY and CDR2 as SYGVKD. V was trimmed by 2 bases and J by 3 bases, leaving 11 bases between them. This CDR3 is 14 amino acids long. In DNA form, the CDR3 reads TGTGCCATCAGTGAGGGGGTGGGGGGCTACGAGCAGTACTTC. It codes for CAISEGVGGYEQYF.